The 29 T cell receptor beta chains below were found in one sample sequenced in a study of post-analysis software for immune sequencing data. Study-level findings and limits: In patients, about 5 TRBV segments were more frequent than in controls, with TRBV5-6, TRBV5-1 and TRBV20-1 among them.

Unique-molecular-identifier-tagged TCR beta cDNA libraries were used. TCRdb itself ran the PCR reads through MiXCR, one entry per CDR3 protein. Of around 260,000 distinct CDR3 sequences listed, about 38% are singletons. For these receptors, no antigen is known. Sequencing was performed on blood. These receptors all come from a girl aged 5-17 years with multiple sclerosis.

This clonotype was observed many times. The chain has TRBV5-1 and TRBJ2-1; no firm D call. The germline V gene has CDR1 SGHRS and CDR2 YFSETQ. Trimming shortened V by 5 bases and J by 0 bases, and 18 bases separated the two germline ends. This CDR3 has 17 residues. The CDR3 protein is CASSSPRDQSSYNEQFF. CDR3 DNA sequence: TGCGCCAGCAGTTCCCCTCGAGACCAGAGCTCCTACAATGAGCAGTTCTTC.

The chain joins TRBV12-5 to TRBJ2-3; maybe TRBD2 (5 bases). The CDR3 length is 12 residues. The germline V gene encodes CDR1 LGHNT and CDR2 FRNRAP. DNA of the CDR3: TGTTCCCGGGCGGAGGCCACAGATACGCAGTATTTT. Translation: CSRAEATDTQYF.

In its sample, this clonotype was seen a few times. This may stem from a read error, because a much larger clone lies one nucleotide away. The CDR3 spells CASSSDSTSRHNEQFF. DNA for the CDR3: TGCGCCAGCAGCTCGGATTCCACCTCGAGGCACAATGAGCAGTTCTTC. The chain employs TRBV5-1 and TRBJ2-1; no clear D. CDR1 SGHRS and CDR2 YFSETQ come from the germline V gene. This CDR3 has 16 residues. The V end was cut by 3 bases, the J end by 5 bases, with 18 bases between. Full variable domain (outside the CDR3, taken from reference TRBV5-1 and TRBJ2-1): KAGVTQTPRYLIKTRGQQVTLSCSPISGHRSVSWYQQTPGQGLQFLFEYFSETQRNKGNFPGRFSGRQFSNSRSEMNVSTLELGDSALYLCASSSDSTSRHNEQFFGPGTRLTVL.

As for this clonotype: Mismatch with germline at one junction end may stem from a read error. The chain links TRBV7-2 to TRBJ2-3; D is ambiguous. The CDR3 spans 13 residues. Germline-derived CDR1 and CDR2 are SGHTA and FQGNSA. The CDR3 sequence: CASNLAHTDTQYF. The CDR3 nucleotides are TGTGCCAGCAACTTAGCCCACACAGATACGCAGTATTTT.

The CDR3 coding sequence is TGTGCCAGCAGGGCGACAGGGGGGACCTACGAGCAGTACTTC. Residues: CASRATGGTYEQYF. V is TRBV25-1 and J is TRBJ2-7; 9 nucleotides line up with TRBD1. Trimming at V came to 6 bases and at J to 2 bases, leaving 5 bases not matched to a gene. The CDR3 spans 14 residues. Germline CDR1 and CDR2: MGHDK and SYGVNS.

This clonotype was counted between two and nine times. One junction end does not reproduce the germline sequence, and a read error may be involved. The gene calls are TRBV6-6 and TRBJ1-5; D gene ambiguous. The CDR3 covers 13 residues. Germline V CDR1 and CDR2: MNHNY, SVGAGI (reference sequence). The CDR3 DNA reads as TGTACCAGCAGAACCCTGCGCGATCAGCCCCAGCATTTT. Translation: CTSRTLRDQPQHF.

With regard to this clonotype: A much more abundant neighbour one base away suggests this may be a read error. V usage is TRBV18 and J usage is TRBJ2-5, with D uncertain. CDR1 is KGHSH, CDR2 LQKENI, per germline. Trimming removed 4 bases from V and 5 bases from J, with 14 bases in between. The CDR3 extends over 14 amino acids. CDR3 coding DNA: TGTGCCAGCTCACTACCGTCTAGATTGGAGACCCAGTACTTC. Translated: CASSLPSRLETQYF.

At least ten counts were recorded for this clonotype. This chain connects TRBV29-1 to TRBJ1-2, with D unresolved. This CDR3 region has 10 residues. Germline V gene lookup returns CDR1 SQVTM and CDR2 ANQGSEA. Trimming pared 3 bases from V and 2 bases from J, leaving 1 base between. Here the CDR3 reads CSVENYGYTF. In DNA form, the CDR3 reads TGCAGCGTTGAGAACTATGGCTACACCTTC.

This clonotype came up many times. The chain links TRBV4-2 to TRBJ1-2, with D possibly TRBD1 on 5 matching bases. The V end lost 0 bases, the J end lost 6 bases, and 14 bases lay between the germline ends. Germline-derived CDR1 and CDR2 are LGHNA and YNFKEQ. This CDR3 spans 15 amino acids. The CDR3 nucleotides read TGTGCCAGCAGCCAAGATCCCGGGGGAAGAGATGGCTACACCTTC. This encodes CASSQDPGGRDGYTF.

This clonotype was found a few times. This chain links TRBV6-1 with TRBJ1-5; 9 nucleotides align to TRBD1. Germline V lookup: CDR1 MNHNS, CDR2 SASEGT. This CDR3 has 14 residues. The J segment lost 3 bases and the V segment lost 6 bases, leaving 3 bases of the junction unmatched. CDR3 sequence (DNA): TGTGCCAGCAGCGACAGGGGGTACAATCAGCCCCAGCATTTT. This encodes CASSDRGYNQPQHF.

This clonotype was observed a few times. A read error is possible here, since a much larger clone lies one base away. V usage is TRBV3-1 and J usage is TRBJ2-7, with TRBD1 as a possible D gene (5 bases). The assigned J gene may be wrong: the sequence end matches TRBJ2-5 better. This CDR3 spans 12 amino acids. Germline CDR1 reads LGHDT; CDR2 reads YNNKEL (reference sequence). The CDR3 loop is CASSRPTGTQYF. In DNA form, the CDR3 reads TGTGCCAGCAGCCGACCTACAGGGACCCAGTACTTC.

To note about this clonotype: A read error may explain this, as a much larger clone is one base away. The chain couples TRBV7-3 to TRBJ2-1, with D possibly matching TRBD2 (5 bases). The CDR3 covers 15 residues. V lost 5 bases and J lost 13, with 24 bases in between. From germline, CDR1 is SGHTA and CDR2 FQGTGA. The CDR3 here is CASSKGAPFQETQFF. CDR3 nucleotide sequence: TGTGCCAGCAGCAAGGGAGCACCATTCCAAGAGACCCAGTTCTTC.

The J gene is TRBJ2-1, the V gene TRBV7-2; 7 nucleotides agree with TRBD2. The germline gives CDR1 SGHTA, CDR2 FQGNSA. This CDR3 is 15 amino acids long. V shed 2 bases, J shed 8 bases, and the junction held 9 bases outside the gene matches. The CDR3 region has the DNA TGTGCCAGCAGCTTAAGCGGGATATTGGTCGATGAGCAGTTCTTC. It translates to CASSLSGILVDEQFF.

Ten or more counts support this clonotype. V is TRBV12-3 or TRBV12-4 and J is TRBJ2-4; D remains unclear. This CDR3 comprises 15 residues. Deletions cut 4 bases from V and 0 bases from J, with 10 bases between. CDR3 nucleotides: TGTGCCAGCAGTTCTTTAGAATTAGCCAAAAACATTCAGTACTTC. This codes for CASSSLELAKNIQYF.

The gene calls are TRBV19 and TRBJ1-2; TRBD1 is a possible D gene (6 bases). The V gene lost 8 bases and the J gene lost 3 bases, with 10 bases spanning the gap. The CDR3 contains 12 residues. Germline assignment: CDR1 LNHDA and CDR2 SQIVND (reference sequence). This chain's CDR3 is CASEGQHYGYTF. The CDR3 nucleotides are TGTGCCAGTGAAGGACAGCACTATGGCTACACCTTC. The full variable domain, in which reference TRBV19 and TRBJ1-2 provide the parts outside the CDR3, is DGGITQSPKYLFRKEGQNVTLSCEQNLNHDAMYWYRQDPGQGLRLIYYSQIVNDFQKGDIAEGYSVSREKKESFPLTVTSAQKNPTAFYLCASEGQHYGYTFGSGTRLTVV.

This sequence joins TRBV5-1 and TRBJ2-3; D unresolved. CDR1 and CDR2 (germline): SGHRS, YFSETQ. Trimming pared 4 bases from V and 2 bases from J, leaving 5 bases between. This CDR3 comprises 12 residues. The CDR3 reads CASSAVTDTQYF. CDR3 coding DNA: TGCGCCAGCAGCGCAGTCACAGATACGCAGTATTTT.

The sample holds one count of this clonotype. The chain employs TRBV19 and TRBJ2-7; D is possibly TRBD2 (6 bases). Between the trimmed V and J ends, which lost 2 bases and 7 bases, there was a span of 24 bases. Germline CDR1 reads LNHDA; CDR2 reads SQIVND (reference sequence). CDR3 length: 17 residues. Here the CDR3 DNA reads TGTGCCAGTAGTATAACCCCAACTAGCATCCTCTACAATGAGCAGTACTTC. It codes for CASSITPTSILYNEQYF.

This clonotype came up many times. This chain joins TRBV6-6 and TRBJ2-1; 8 positions match TRBD2. V was pared by 3 bases and J by 4 bases, with 11 bases of the junction left unmatched. From germline, CDR1 is MNHNY and CDR2 SVGAGI (reference sequence). The CDR3 loop spans 17 amino acids. The CDR3, as DNA: TGTGCCAGCAGTTATAGCCCCGACGGGGGGGGGTACAATGAGCAGTTCTTC. The encoded protein is CASSYSPDGGGYNEQFF.

This clonotype was seen repeatedly, ten times or more. The gene calls are TRBV28 and TRBJ2-1; the D gene is possibly TRBD2 (5 bases). CDR3 size: 14 residues. Trimming stripped 7 bases from V and 1 base from J, with 11 bases between. The germline V gene has CDR1 MDHEN and CDR2 SYDVKM. The CDR3 reads CASTSGGSYNEQFF. Here the CDR3 DNA reads TGTGCCAGCACCTCGGGCGGGTCCTACAATGAGCAGTTCTTC.

This chain links TRBV5-1 with TRBJ2-2; D possibly corresponds to TRBD1 (6 bases). This CDR3 is 15 amino acids long. The germline V gene has CDR1 SGHRS and CDR2 YFSETQ. V shed 6 bases and J shed 7 bases, with 19 bases lying between them. In DNA, the CDR3 is TGCGCCAGCACCGGAATCAGGGGTCGAGGCGGGGAGCTGTTTTTT. This gives the protein CASTGIRGRGGELFF.

This clonotype appeared a few times. The chain joins TRBV4-1 to TRBJ1-2, with unresolved D. From germline, CDR1 is MGHRA and CDR2 YSYEKL. Deletions cut 2 bases from V and 3 bases from J, with 13 bases between. This CDR3 comprises 15 residues. The CDR3 reads CASSQLGSPYYGYTF. The DNA of the CDR3 is TGCGCCAGCAGCCAACTAGGGTCTCCATACTATGGCTACACCTTC.

This clonotype was counted a few times. V usage is TRBV12-3 or TRBV12-4 and J usage is TRBJ1-5; 7 bases fit TRBD1. The ends lost 6 bases at V and 3 bases at J; junction bases unmatched: 5. The CDR3 sequence is 14 residues long. CDR3: CASSPGTDNQPQHF. CDR3 nucleotides: TGTGCCAGCAGCCCCGGGACAGACAATCAGCCCCAGCATTTT.

The chain carries TRBV27 and TRBJ2-5, with TRBD1 identical over 9 bases. Germline V gene sequence: CDR1 MNHEY, CDR2 SMNVEV (reference sequence). CDR3 length: 16 residues. The junction had 11 bases not matched to a gene; V was cut back by 5 bases and J by 4 bases. CDR3 coding DNA: TGTGCCAGCAGTCTCACAGGGGGCGTATATGGAGAGACCCAGTACTTC. Translated, it gives CASSLTGGVYGETQYF.

This clonotype has ten or more counts. The chain recombines TRBV20-1 with TRBJ2-5, with TRBD2 identical over 8 bases. The CDR3 contains 13 residues. Germline V gene lookup returns CDR1 DFQATT and CDR2 SNEGSKA (reference sequence). V shed 2 bases and J 5 bases; nucleotides not matched to a gene: 4. The chain's CDR3 is CSARLAGPETQYF. The CDR3, as DNA: TGCAGTGCTAGACTAGCGGGTCCGGAGACCCAGTACTTC.

This clonotype has a count of ten or more. The chain uses TRBV3-1 and TRBJ2-1; TRBD2 aligns across 8 bases. CDR1 is LGHDT and CDR2 is YNNKEL in the germline V gene (reference sequence). CDR3 length: 13 residues. The V gene end was trimmed by 2 bases and the J gene end by 15 bases; junction bases not matched to a gene: 9. CDR3: CASSQRGAGVGFF. The DNA for the CDR3 is TGTGCCAGCAGCCAAAGGGGAGCGGGAGTGGGGTTCTTC.

The chain combines TRBV5-1 with TRBJ2-1; TRBD2 matches at 8 bases. With V trimmed by 8 bases and J by 9 bases, 13 bases remained unmatched. This CDR3 has 14 amino acids. Germline V gene lookup returns CDR1 SGHRS and CDR2 YFSETQ. CDR3 in amino acids: CASIAGTLSGEQFF. The DNA for the CDR3 is TGCGCCAGTATAGCGGGAACATTATCCGGTGAGCAGTTCTTC.

The chain carries TRBV10-3 and TRBJ1-5; no reliable D call. Germline CDR1 reads ENHRY; CDR2 reads SYGVKD. Trimming pared 3 bases from V and 3 bases from J, leaving 9 bases between. The CDR3 loop spans 14 amino acids. CDR3 sequence (DNA): TGTGCCATCAGTGAACGGTCGGACAATCAGCCCCAGCATTTT. It specifies CAISERSDNQPQHF.

The chain employs TRBV27 and TRBJ1-1; D unresolved. The CDR3 is 16 amino acids. Germline V gene sequence: CDR1 MNHEY, CDR2 SMNVEV (reference sequence). The V and J ends lost 4 bases and 4 bases respectively, with 19 bases between them. The CDR3 spells CASSSLPLGGGTEAFF. The CDR3 DNA reads TGTGCCAGCAGTTCTCTTCCCTTGGGTGGTGGCACTGAAGCTTTCTTT.

In this sample, this clonotype turned up many times. The J gene is TRBJ2-3, the V gene TRBV20-1, with 8 bases fitting TRBD2. The CDR3 length is 15 residues. CDR1 is DFQATT, CDR2 SNEGSKA, per germline (reference sequence). The V gene end was trimmed by 6 bases and the J gene end by 6 bases; junction bases not matched to a gene: 14. The CDR3 sequence: CSASDLSGAGDTQYF. The CDR3 DNA reads as TGCAGTGCCAGCGACCTTAGCGGGGCTGGGGATACGCAGTATTTT.